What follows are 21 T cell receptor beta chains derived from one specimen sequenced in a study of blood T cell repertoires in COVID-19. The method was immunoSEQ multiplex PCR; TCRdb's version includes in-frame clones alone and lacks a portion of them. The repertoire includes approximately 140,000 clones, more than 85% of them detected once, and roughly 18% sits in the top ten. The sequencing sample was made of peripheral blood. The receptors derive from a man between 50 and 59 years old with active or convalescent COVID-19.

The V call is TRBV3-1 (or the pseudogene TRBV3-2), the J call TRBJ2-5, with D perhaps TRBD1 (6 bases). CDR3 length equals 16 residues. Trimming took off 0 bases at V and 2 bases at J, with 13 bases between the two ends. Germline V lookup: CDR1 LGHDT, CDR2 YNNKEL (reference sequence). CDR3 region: CASSQDFGTSQETQYF. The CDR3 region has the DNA TGTGCCAGCAGCCAAGACTTTGGGACATCACAAGAGACCCAGTACTTC.

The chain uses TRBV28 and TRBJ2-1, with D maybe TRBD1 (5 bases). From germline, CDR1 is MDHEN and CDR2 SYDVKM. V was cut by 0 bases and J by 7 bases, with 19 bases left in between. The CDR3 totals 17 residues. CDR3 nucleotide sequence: TGTGCCAGCAGTTTATGGGACAACCCATCCTCAGAAAATGAGCAGTTCTTC. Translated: CASSLWDNPSSENEQFF.

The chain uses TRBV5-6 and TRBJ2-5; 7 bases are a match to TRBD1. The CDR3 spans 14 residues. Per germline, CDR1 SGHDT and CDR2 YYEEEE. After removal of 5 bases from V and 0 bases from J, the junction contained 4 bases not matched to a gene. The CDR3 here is CASRLTGYQETQYF. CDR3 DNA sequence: TGTGCCAGCAGATTGACAGGGTACCAAGAGACCCAGTACTTC.

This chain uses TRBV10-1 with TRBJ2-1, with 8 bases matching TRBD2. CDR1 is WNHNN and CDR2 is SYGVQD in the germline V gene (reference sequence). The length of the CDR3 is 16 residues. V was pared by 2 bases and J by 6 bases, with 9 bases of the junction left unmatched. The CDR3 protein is CASSEGLAQGGNEQFF. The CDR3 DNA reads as TGCGCCAGCAGTGAGGGACTAGCCCAGGGAGGCAATGAGCAGTTCTTC.

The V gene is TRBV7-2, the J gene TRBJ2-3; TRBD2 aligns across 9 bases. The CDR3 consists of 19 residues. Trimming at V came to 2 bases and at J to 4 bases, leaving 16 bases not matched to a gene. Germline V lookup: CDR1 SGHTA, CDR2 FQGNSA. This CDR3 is CASSLRRGGGGVHSDTQYF. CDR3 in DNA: TGTGCCAGCAGCTTACGGAGGGGCGGCGGGGGGGTCCACTCAGATACGCAGTATTTT.

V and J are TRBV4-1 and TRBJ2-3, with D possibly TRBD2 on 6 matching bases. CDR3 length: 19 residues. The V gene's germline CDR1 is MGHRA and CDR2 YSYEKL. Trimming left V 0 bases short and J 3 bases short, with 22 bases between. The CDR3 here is CASSQETGVVGGQTDTQYF. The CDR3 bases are TGCGCCAGCAGCCAAGAAACCGGAGTTGTGGGAGGACAAACAGATACGCAGTATTTT.

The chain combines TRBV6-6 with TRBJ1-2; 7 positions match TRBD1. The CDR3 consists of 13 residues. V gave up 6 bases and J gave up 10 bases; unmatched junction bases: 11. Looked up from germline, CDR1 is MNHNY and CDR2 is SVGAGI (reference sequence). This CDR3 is CASSLRQGGAYTF. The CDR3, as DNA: TGTGCCAGCAGCCTGCGGCAGGGGGGAGCCTACACCTTC.

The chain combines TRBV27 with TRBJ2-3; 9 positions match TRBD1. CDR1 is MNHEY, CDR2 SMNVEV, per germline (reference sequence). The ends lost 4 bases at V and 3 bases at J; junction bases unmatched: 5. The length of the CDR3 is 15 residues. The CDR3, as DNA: TGTGCCAGCAGTTACAGGGGGCTTAGAACAGATACGCAGTATTTT. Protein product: CASSYRGLRTDTQYF.

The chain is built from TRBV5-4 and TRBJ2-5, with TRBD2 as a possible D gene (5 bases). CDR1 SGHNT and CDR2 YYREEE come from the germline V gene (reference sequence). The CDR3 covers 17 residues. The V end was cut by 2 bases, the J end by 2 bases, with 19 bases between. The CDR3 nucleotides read TGTGCCAGCAGCTTTCTTGGTGGAGGTCTAGGGCAAGAGACCCAGTACTTC. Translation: CASSFLGGGLGQETQYF.

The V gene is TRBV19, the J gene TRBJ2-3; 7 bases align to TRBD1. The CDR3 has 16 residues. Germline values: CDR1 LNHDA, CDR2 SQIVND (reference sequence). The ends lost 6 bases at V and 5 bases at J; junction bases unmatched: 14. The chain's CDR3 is CASSPSATGWVDTQYF. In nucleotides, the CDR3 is TGTGCCAGTAGCCCCTCAGCGACAGGGTGGGTAGATACGCAGTATTTT.

CDR3: CASSSSPGDYGYTF. The CDR3 region has the DNA TGTGCCAGCAGCTCGTCCCCCGGGGACTATGGCTACACCTTC. This chain connects TRBV7-9 to TRBJ1-2; unclear D gene. Per germline, CDR1 SEHNR and CDR2 FQNEAQ (reference sequence). Trimming pared 4 bases from V and 3 bases from J, leaving 12 bases between. This CDR3 is built from 14 residues.

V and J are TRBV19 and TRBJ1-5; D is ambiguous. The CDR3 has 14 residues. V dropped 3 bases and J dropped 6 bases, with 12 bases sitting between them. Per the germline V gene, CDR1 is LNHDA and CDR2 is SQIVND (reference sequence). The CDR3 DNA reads TGTGCCAGTAGTATTGGGCAGGAAGGTCAGCCCCAGCATTTT. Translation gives CASSIGQEGQPQHF.

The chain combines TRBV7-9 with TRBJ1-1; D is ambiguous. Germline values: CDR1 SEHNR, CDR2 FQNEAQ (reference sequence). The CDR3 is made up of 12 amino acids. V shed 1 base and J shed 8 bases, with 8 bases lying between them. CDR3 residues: CASSLVNGEAFF. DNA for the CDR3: TGTGCCAGCAGCTTAGTTAATGGCGAAGCTTTCTTT.

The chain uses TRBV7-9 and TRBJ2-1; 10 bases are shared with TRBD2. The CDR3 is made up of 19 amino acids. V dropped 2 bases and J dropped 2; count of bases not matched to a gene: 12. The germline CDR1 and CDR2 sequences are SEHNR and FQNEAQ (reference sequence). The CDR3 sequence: CASSLTLGSGRVTYNEQFF. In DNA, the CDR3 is TGTGCCAGCAGCTTAACCCTGGGGAGCGGGAGGGTAACCTACAATGAGCAGTTCTTC.

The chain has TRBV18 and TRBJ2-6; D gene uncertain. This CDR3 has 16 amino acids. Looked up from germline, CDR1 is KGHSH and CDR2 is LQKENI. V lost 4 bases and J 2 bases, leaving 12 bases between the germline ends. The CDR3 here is CASSLEQLPGANVLTF. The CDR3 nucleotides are TGTGCCAGCTCACTGGAACAGCTTCCTGGGGCCAACGTCCTGACTTTC.

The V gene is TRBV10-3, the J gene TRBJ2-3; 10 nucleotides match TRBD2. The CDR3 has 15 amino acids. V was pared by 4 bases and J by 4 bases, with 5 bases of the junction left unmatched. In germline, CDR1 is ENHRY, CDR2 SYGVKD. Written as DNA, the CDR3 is TGTGCCATCAGTGGGTCTAGCGGGAGACCAGATACGCAGTATTTT. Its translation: CAISGSSGRPDTQYF.

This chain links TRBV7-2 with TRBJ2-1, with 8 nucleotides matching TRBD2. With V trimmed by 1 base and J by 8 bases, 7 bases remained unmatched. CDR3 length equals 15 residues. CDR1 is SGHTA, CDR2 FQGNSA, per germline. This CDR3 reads CASSLEVGGAHEQFF. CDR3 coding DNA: TGTGCCAGCAGCTTAGAAGTCGGGGGGGCCCATGAGCAGTTCTTC.

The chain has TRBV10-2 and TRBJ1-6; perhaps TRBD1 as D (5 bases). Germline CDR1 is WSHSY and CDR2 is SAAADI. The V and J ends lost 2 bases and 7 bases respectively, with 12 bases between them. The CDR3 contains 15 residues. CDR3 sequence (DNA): TGCGCCAGCAGTGAGGTAGCAGGGTGGAATTCACCCCTCCACTTT. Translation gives CASSEVAGWNSPLHF.

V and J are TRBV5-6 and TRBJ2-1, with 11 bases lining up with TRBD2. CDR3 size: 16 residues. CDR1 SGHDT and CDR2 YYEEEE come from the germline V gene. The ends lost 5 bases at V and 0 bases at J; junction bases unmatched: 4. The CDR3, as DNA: TGTGCCAGCAGAAGTAGCGGGAGGGCCTCCTACAATGAGCAGTTCTTC. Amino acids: CASRSSGRASYNEQFF.

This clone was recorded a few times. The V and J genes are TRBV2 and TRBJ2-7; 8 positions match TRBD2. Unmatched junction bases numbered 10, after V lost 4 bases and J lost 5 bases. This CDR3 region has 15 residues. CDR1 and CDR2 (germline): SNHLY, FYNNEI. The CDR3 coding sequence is TGTGCCAGCAGTGCTTTAGCGGCGGGAGGTAACGAGCAGTACTTC. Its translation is CASSALAAGGNEQYF.

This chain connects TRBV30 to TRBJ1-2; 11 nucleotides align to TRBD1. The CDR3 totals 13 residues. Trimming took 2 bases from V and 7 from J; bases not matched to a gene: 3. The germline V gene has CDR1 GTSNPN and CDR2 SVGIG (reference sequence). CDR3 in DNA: TGTGCCTGGAGTCCGGACAGGGGGCTTGGCTACACCTTC. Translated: CAWSPDRGLGYTF.